This T cell receptor (beta chain) was sequenced in a study of shared clonotypes between healthy human individuals. Overall study: Donor composition was a couple of women and three men, aged 18 to 49. Three plates were used per donor for CD4 naive, three for CD4 memory, two for CD8 naive and one for CD8 memory.

As for this clone: Its antigen remains unidentified.

Positively selected for CCR7, the CD45RO-negative cells used as naive CD8 cells excluded terminally differentiated effector memory CD45RA+ cells. The donors were all Caucasian adults (living in Nashville, Tennessee). General study results and limits: Naive CD4 clonotypes were shared across a few donors at 4.5% to 6%.

Sequencing used immunoSEQ multiplex PCR; TCRdb keeps in-frame clones, though not all of them. Here the sample spans nearly 2 million clones, roughly 94% being singletons. The J segment lost 0 bases and the V segment lost 8 bases, leaving 8 bases of the junction unmatched. Per germline, CDR1 SGHNT and CDR2 YENEEA. The CDR3 has 15 residues. This receptor was taken from a man between 18 and 29 years old in good health. The rearrangement uses TRBV11-3 and TRBJ2-3, with TRBD2 matching over 7 bases. Material for sequencing was naive CD8+ T cells sorted from blood. The CDR3 is CASPPRGDSTDTQYF. CDR3 nucleotides: TGTGCCAGCCCCCCCCGGGGGGACAGCACAGATACGCAGTATTTT.